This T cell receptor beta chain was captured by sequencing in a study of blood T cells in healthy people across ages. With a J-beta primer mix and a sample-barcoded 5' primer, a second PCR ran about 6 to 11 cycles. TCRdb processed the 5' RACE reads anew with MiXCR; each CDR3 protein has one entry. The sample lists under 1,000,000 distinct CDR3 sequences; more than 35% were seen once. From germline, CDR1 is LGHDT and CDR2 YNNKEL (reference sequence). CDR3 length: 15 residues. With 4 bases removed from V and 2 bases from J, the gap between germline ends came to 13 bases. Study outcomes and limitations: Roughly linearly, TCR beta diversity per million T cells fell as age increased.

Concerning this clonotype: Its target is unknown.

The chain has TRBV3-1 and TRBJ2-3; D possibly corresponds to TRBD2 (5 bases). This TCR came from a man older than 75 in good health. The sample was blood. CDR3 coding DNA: TGTGCCAGCAGCCGTAGCGAACTAAACACAGATACGCAGTATTTT. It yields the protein CASSRSELNTDTQYF.